This T cell receptor beta chain was observed in a study of cytomegalovirus exposure and HLA in healthy donors. Study results and limitations: Available immune exposure information covered CMV serostatus only.

Germline V gives CDR1 LGHNA, CDR2 YSLEER. The CDR3 spans 13 residues. Trimming removed 2 bases from V and 8 bases from J, with 10 bases in between. The PCR had 60 Vbeta and 13 Jbeta primers. Produced via immunoSEQ multiplex PCR; TCRdb's table is partial and in-frame only. The table includes 150,000 or so clones, almost 80% detected once. With regard to this clone: Its antigen is not identified.

The chain is built from TRBV4-3 and TRBJ2-1; TRBD1 might be the D (5 bases). The receptor's source is a female donor in good health and CMV-seronegative. The material sequenced was PBMCs. The CDR3 sequence: CASSQRGYHEQFF. The CDR3 DNA reads as TGCGCCAGCAGCCAAAGGGGTTACCATGAGCAGTTCTTC.